This T cell receptor (beta chain) derives from a study of CD8 T cells in ankylosing spondylitis. In regard to this clonotype: What it binds is unknown.

Library preparation for TCR beta used quantitative 5'-RACE with molecular barcodes. Via MiXCR, TCRdb re-called the 5' RACE reads, giving one row per CDR3 protein. This table has over 150,000 distinct CDR3 sequences, about 13% appearing once. General study points: A motif of seven or eight highly homologous TCR beta variants was seen as apparently characteristic of ankylosing spondylitis blood.

V dropped 2 bases and J dropped 3; count of bases not matched to a gene: 22. CDR1 is GTSNPN, CDR2 SVGIG, per germline (reference sequence). The CDR3 sequence is 20 residues long. Sequenced material: blood, either unsorted or a sorted T cell fraction (not recorded which). The TCR sequence derives from a male donor with ankylosing spondylitis or in good health (not recorded which). V usage is TRBV30 and J usage is TRBJ2-3; 8 bases align to TRBD2. CDR3 region: CAWSLPLPWPQLAETDTQYF. CDR3 bases: TGTGCCTGGAGTCTACCCTTGCCGTGGCCCCAACTAGCGGAAACAGATACGCAGTATTTT.